These 7 T cell receptor beta chains were all obtained from the same sample, sequenced in a study of vaccination and CD4 T cells after COVID-19. With the Oncomine TCR Beta short-read assay, DNA from cultured CD4+ T cells was sequenced. MiXCR, run by TCRdb on the PCR reads, gives a single entry per CDR3 protein. Among about 14,000 distinct CDR3 sequences listed, roughly 34% were seen once. Antigen specificity for these receptors is unknown. Indicated treatment: roughly 11-day PBMC culture with coronavirus spike peptide pools or control peptides (ViraFEST assay). The source material was cultured CD4+ T cells from blood. Receptors originate from a human donor with COVID-19.

This clonotype was picked up a small number of times. The CDR3 protein is CASSLGAGRRNQPQHF. In nucleotides, the CDR3 is TGTGCCAGCAGTTTGGGGGCAGGGCGACGCAATCAGCCCCAGCATTTT. The chain couples TRBV12-3 or TRBV12-4 to TRBJ1-5; possible D gene TRBD1, 6 bases. The CDR3 length is 16 residues. V lost 3 bases to trimming and J lost 2 bases, with 14 bases between them.

This clonotype has a handful of counts. The rearrangement links TRBV19 to TRBJ1-5; D ambiguous. Trimming pared 8 bases from V and 11 bases from J, leaving 19 bases between. The CDR3 loop spans 13 amino acids. Germline CDR1 LNHDA, CDR2 SQIVND (reference sequence). The CDR3 nucleotides read TGTGCCAGTCGATTTGAATCAGTTCGGACCCAGCATTTT. Translated: CASRFESVRTQHF.

This clonotype was observed a handful of times. The chain recombines TRBV19 with TRBJ1-3; D not certain. CDR1 LNHDA and CDR2 SQIVND come from the germline V gene (reference sequence). The length of the CDR3 is 16 residues. With 1 base removed from V and 0 bases from J, the gap between germline ends came to 10 bases. CDR3 region: CASSIVTARSGNTIYF. The CDR3 region has the DNA TGTGCCAGTAGTATAGTAACAGCTCGCTCTGGAAACACCATATATTTT.

This clonotype was seen only a few times. The chain carries TRBV6-1 and TRBJ2-7; D may be TRBD1 or TRBD2 (5 bases each). The CDR3 sequence is 15 residues long. Deletions cut 3 bases from V and 3 bases from J, with 15 bases between. Germline CDR1 MNHNS, CDR2 SASEGT. CDR3 sequence reads: CASSEPGTALYEQYF. CDR3 DNA sequence: TGTGCCAGCAGTGAGCCCGGGACGGCTCTCTACGAGCAGTACTTC.

Of note for this clonotype: A much larger clone is a single base away; this may be a read error. Likely a read error: the CDR3 ends without its conserved phenylalanine or tryptophan. V usage is TRBV15 and J usage is TRBJ2-7, with D unresolved. The CDR3 consists of 14 residues. The V and J ends lost 1 base and 0 bases respectively, with 7 bases between them. Germline lookup yields CDR1 LNHNV and CDR2 YYDKDF (reference sequence). CDR3 in DNA: TGTGCCACCAGCAGAGGGCAGGTCTCCTACGAGCAGTACCTC. Its protein is CATSRGQVSYEQYL.

This clonotype was recorded a few times. This chain uses TRBV12-3 or TRBV12-4 with TRBJ1-1; TRBD1 agrees at 12 bases. Trimming at V came to 6 bases and at J to 1 base, leaving 12 bases not matched to a gene. CDR3 length equals 18 residues. CDR3 in amino acids: CASRMGDRGLRRNTEAFF. The DNA for the CDR3 is TGTGCCAGCAGGATGGGGGACAGGGGGCTTAGAAGGAACACTGAAGCTTTCTTT.

The V and J genes are TRBV20-1 and TRBJ2-1; 8 nucleotides match TRBD2. J gave up 4 bases and V 0 bases, and 5 bases lay outside the gene matches. The CDR3 covers 15 residues. Germline V gives CDR1 DFQATT, CDR2 SNEGSKA (reference sequence). The CDR3 DNA is TGCAGTGCTAGAGATGAGATAGCGGGGTACAATGAGCAGTTCTTC. It codes for CSARDEIAGYNEQFF.